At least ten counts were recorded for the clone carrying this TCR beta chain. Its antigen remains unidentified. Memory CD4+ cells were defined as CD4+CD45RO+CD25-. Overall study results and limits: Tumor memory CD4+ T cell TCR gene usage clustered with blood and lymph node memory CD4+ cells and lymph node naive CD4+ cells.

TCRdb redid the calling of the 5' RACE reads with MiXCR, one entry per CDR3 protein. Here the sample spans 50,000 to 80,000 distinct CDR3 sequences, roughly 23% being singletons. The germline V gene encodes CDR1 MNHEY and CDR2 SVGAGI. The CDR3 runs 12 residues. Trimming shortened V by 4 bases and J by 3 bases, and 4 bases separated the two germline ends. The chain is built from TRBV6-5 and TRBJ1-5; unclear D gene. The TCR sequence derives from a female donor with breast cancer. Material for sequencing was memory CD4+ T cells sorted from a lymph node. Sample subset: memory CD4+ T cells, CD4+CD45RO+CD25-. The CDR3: CASSFINQPQHF. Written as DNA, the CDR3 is TGTGCCAGCAGTTTCATCAATCAGCCCCAGCATTTT.